This T cell receptor beta chain was sequenced in a study of T cell responses to AZD1222 COVID-19 vaccine (dated by TCRdb to about 2021). General notes on the study: Because spike-specific TCR depth and breadth did not differ between the two schedules, AZD1222 recipients who got a second dose at roughly 4 weeks were pooled with those who got a second dose at roughly 12 weeks. A total of just over 230 trial participants underwent TCR sequencing, of whom some 200 had received two doses of AZD1222 and about 25 had received two doses of the MenACWY control vaccine. Trial participants were enrolled by age into 18-55, 56-69 and 70-plus year subgroups, with around 150, 28 and 57 TCR-sequenced participants respectively.

The CDR3 regions of human TCRbeta chains were subjected to immunosequencing. Per the source publication's procedure: TCRs in the repertoires were matched against a reference library of SARS-CoV-2-specific TCRs that had been generated with the MIRA antigen-specificity platform. Breadth was defined as the fraction of unique TCRs that were SARS-CoV-2-associated. Depth was defined as the fraction of total T cells that were SARS-CoV-2-associated. Each spike-specific TCR was assigned to its reactive spike region and to a CD4 or CD8 class using the MIRA data. Log10-transformed breadth and depth values were compared by one-way ANOVA with Sidak's multiple comparisons tests. TCRdb carries this immuneACCESS record with in-frame sequences only. Its versions omit some clonotypes, under half of them owing to an unresolved V gene in the studies checked, with the rest unexplained. Clone size and the V and J calls come from that table; the DNA yielded D and trimming. The sample table shows 87,000 or so clones, and 85% to 90% are seen once. Roughly 3.5% of the sample belongs to the ten largest clones.

Reading the label with the study, this specimen's time point is: baseline before first vaccination. The vaccinee samples were drawn from two UK trials, COV001 and COV002, one of which was a single-blind randomized controlled phase 2/3 trial testing AZD1222 (ChAdOx1 nCoV-19) in healthy adults. For TCRbeta chain sequencing, PBMC samples were collected from trial participants at day 0 and at day 28 after the second dose. The CDR1 and CDR2 encoded by the germline V gene are LGHNT and FRNRAP. At the junction V is shortened by 2 bases and J by 6 bases, with 9 bases in between. Taken from cysteine to phenylalanine, the CDR3 has 13 residues. Just CDR3 DNA is preserved here, 39 bases in frame from base 1. The full study reports these points: Conclusions about previously exposed vaccinees were limited because only six AZD1222 recipients were SARS-CoV-2 seropositive at baseline. Because no day 14 peak-response samples were available, repertoires were characterized only after the peak T cell response. The 56-69-year group was small, and its depth increase did not reach significance, likely because of low power. The whole spike protein was spanned by vaccine-associated CD4 TCRs, and dominant responses were seen in regions 160-218 and 743-854. A significant rise in spike-specific TCR breadth and depth was observed after two AZD1222 doses relative to day 0 and relative to MenACWY recipients. Participants were mostly white British and included more females than males, and it was suggested by the authors that clonal diversity may have been underestimated. Nearly half of unique spike-specific TCRs reportedly recognized epitopes outside regions mutated in the B.1.351 and B.1.1.7 variants.

This clone was seen only once. Its antigen is still unknown. One base away there is no much larger clone; base qualities are not given. This clonotype was sampled from an adult in good health. The sample here was peripheral blood, taken on day 0 of AZD1222 vaccination. The sequence joins TRBV12-5 to TRBJ2-3; the D gene is possibly TRBD1 or TRBD2, with 5 bases matching each. The CDR3 region has the sequence CASGLSGADTQYF. The base sequence is TGTGCTAGTGGTTTGTCCGGGGCGGATACGCAGTATTTT.